This record concerns one TCR beta chain sequence. The antigen remains undetermined. Method: immunoSEQ multiplex PCR; TCRdb's copy keeps in-frame clones and lacks some. This sample has 350,000 to 550,000 clones, with 75% to 90% found just once. The treatment is: some 20 received Ad26.COV2.S at low or high dose, single or two shots; several received placebo; per-sample allocation not given. Sampling happened 63 days after the first vaccine or placebo injection. The administered vaccine (an Ad26 vector) expressed Wuhan-strain SARS-CoV-2 spike. The data derive from a study of Ad26.COV2.S vaccination and SARS-CoV-2 variants. Background on the study: Participants got Ad26.COV2.S intramuscularly, once or twice 56 days apart. Overall study findings and caveats: The TCR breadth and depth analyses may have produced an underestimate of total T cell responses. For non-spike TCRs, breadth in vaccine recipients resembled that in placebo recipients.

The sequence came from a person between 18 and 59 years old who received the Ad26.COV2.S COVID-19 vaccine or a placebo. The sample consisted of peripheral blood, taken in a trial of Ad26.COV2.S vaccine versus placebo.

The chain's CDR3 is CASRGGGAGQPQHF. The CDR3 region has the DNA TGTGCCAGCAGGGGGGGAGGTGCAGGGCAGCCCCAGCATTTT. The rearrangement uses TRBV2 and TRBJ1-5; possible D gene TRBD1, 5 bases. Germline CDR1 reads SNHLY; CDR2 reads FYNNEI. Between the trimmed V and J ends, which lost 6 bases and 7 bases, there was a span of 16 bases. The CDR3 is 14 residues long.